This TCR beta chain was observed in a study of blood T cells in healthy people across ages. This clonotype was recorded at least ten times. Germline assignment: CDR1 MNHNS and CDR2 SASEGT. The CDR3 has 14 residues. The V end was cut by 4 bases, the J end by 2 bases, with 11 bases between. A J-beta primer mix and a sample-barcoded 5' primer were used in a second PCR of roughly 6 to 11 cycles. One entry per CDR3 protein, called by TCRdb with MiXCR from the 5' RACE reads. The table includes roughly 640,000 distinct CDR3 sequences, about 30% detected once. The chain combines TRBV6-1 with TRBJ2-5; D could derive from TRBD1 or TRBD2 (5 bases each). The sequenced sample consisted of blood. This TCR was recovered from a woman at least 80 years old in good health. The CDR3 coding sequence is TGTGCCAGCAGTGCCCGGGGCCGGCAAGAGACCCAGTACTTC. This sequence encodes CASSARGRQETQYF.